This is a list of T cell receptor beta chains from one sample in a study of T cell responses to AZD1222 COVID-19 vaccine. Produced via immunoSEQ multiplex PCR; TCRdb's table is partial and in-frame only. The sample has roughly 120,000 clones; 89% are singletons. The source was peripheral blood, collected on day 0 of AZD1222 vaccination. The receptors were sampled from an adult in good health. Both conserved end residues are part of each CDR3. D genes are given only for firm matches. Size is stated for part of the rows, as once, few or many counts, or as a class when the clone is expanded.

v_gene	d_gene	j_gene	len	abundance	CDR3nt	CDR3aa
TRBV28	.	TRBJ2-5	14	.	TGTGCCAGCAGTTCCCCCGACCTCAAAGAGACCCAGTACTTC	CASSSPDLKETQYF
TRBV12-3/TRBV12-4	.	TRBJ2-1	13	.	TGTGCCAGCAGTTTATCGGGTTACAATGAGCAGTTCTTC	CASSLSGYNEQFF
TRBV19	.	TRBJ1-1	12	.	TGTGCCAGTAGTATAGGGGTGGCAGAAGCTTTCTTT	CASSIGVAEAFF
TRBV30	TRBD1	TRBJ2-7	15	.	TGTGCCTGGAGTGACCCCCGGGACAGGGGCTACGAGCAGTACTTC	CAWSDPRDRGYEQYF
TRBV5-1	.	TRBJ2-6	16	.	TGCGCCAGTATAGCGGATCTGATGTCTGGGGCCAACGTCCTGACTTTC	CASIADLMSGANVLTF
TRBV9	TRBD1	TRBJ2-2	18	once	TGTGCCAGCAGAACCGGGACAGGGGGCGCCGGTAGCACCGGGGAGCTGTTTTTT	CASRTGTGGAGSTGELFF
TRBV29-1	TRBD2	TRBJ2-3	16	.	TGCAGCTCCCCGAGGGGCGCTAGCGGGGGCGCAGATACGCAGTATTTT	CSSPRGASGGADTQYF
TRBV2	TRBD1	TRBJ2-2	15	.	TGTGCCAGCACCACGGACAGGGCAAACACCGGGGAGCTGTTTTTT	CASTTDRANTGELFF
TRBV28	TRBD2	TRBJ2-7	15	.	TGTGCCAGCCACCAGCGGGGGGGCCCTACCTACGAGCAGTACTTC	CASHQRGGPTYEQYF
TRBV11-2	.	TRBJ1-2	14	.	TGTGCCAGCAGCTTAGCGGCAAGATCAAGCGGCTACACCTTC	CASSLAARSSGYTF
TRBV28	.	TRBJ1-2	11	.	TGTGCCATCGGGACGGAGAATGGCTACACCTTC	CAIGTENGYTF
TRBV7-3	.	TRBJ1-1	14	.	TGTGCCACCTCCCCCGGGGGGGCTAACTCTGAAGCTTTCTTT	CATSPGGANSEAFF
TRBV7-9	.	TRBJ2-5	12	.	TGTGCCATTGCGGAGGGCCGAGAGACCCAGTACTTC	CAIAEGRETQYF
TRBV30	.	TRBJ1-1	14	.	TGTGCCTGGAGCAAAATGGGGGGGGACACTGAAGCTTTCTTT	CAWSKMGGDTEAFF
TRBV18	TRBD1	TRBJ2-1	14	.	TGTGCCAGCTCACCAGGGACAGGCGACAATGAGCAGTTCTTC	CASSPGTGDNEQFF
TRBV12-3/TRBV12-4	.	TRBJ1-1	11	.	TGTGCCAGCACCGGGGGGCTTGAAGCTTTCTTT	CASTGGLEAFF
TRBV7-2	TRBD1	TRBJ1-2	15	.	TGTGCCAGCAGCTTAAGGGAACAGGGGCACTATGGCTACACCTTC	CASSLREQGHYGYTF